These 23 T cell receptor beta chains originate from one sample sequenced in a study of blood T cells in healthy people across ages. With a J-beta primer mix and a sample-barcoded 5' primer, a second PCR ran roughly 7 to 11 cycles. TCRdb reprocessed the 5' RACE reads via MiXCR and lists one record per CDR3 protein. The sample consists of roughly 1.7 million distinct CDR3 sequences, 30% to 35% of them appearing once. The specimen was blood. Receptor source: a woman under 40 in good health.

The chain carries TRBV6-1 and TRBJ2-3; D could derive from TRBD1 or TRBD2 (6 bases each). This CDR3 has 16 amino acids. The V end was cut by 2 bases, the J end by 2 bases, with 14 bases between. Germline values: CDR1 MNHNS, CDR2 SASEGT. CDR3 protein: CASSETPRGLTDTQYF. CDR3 DNA sequence: TGTGCCAGCAGTGAAACTCCCCGGGGGCTCACAGATACGCAGTATTTT.

This clonotype was seen more than once but under ten times. The V and J genes are TRBV28 and TRBJ2-7; 9 nucleotides agree with TRBD1. V lost 4 bases, J lost 1 base, and 2 bases stayed unmatched. Germline CDR1 and CDR2: MDHEN and SYDVKM. The CDR3 is made up of 14 amino acids. The CDR3 loop is CASSYRGRSYEQYF. The CDR3 coding sequence is TGTGCCAGCAGTTACAGGGGGCGTTCCTACGAGCAGTACTTC.

The genes are TRBV6-5 and TRBJ2-1, with no clear D. The CDR3 consists of 15 residues. V was cut by 7 bases and J by 8 bases, with 21 bases left in between. Looked up from germline, CDR1 is MNHEY and CDR2 is SVGAGI. CDR3 amino acids: CASTPPQLPKDEQFF. The DNA of the CDR3 is TGTGCCAGCACCCCCCCACAACTACCGAAGGATGAGCAGTTCTTC.

The chain links TRBV11-2 to TRBJ2-1; unclear D gene. Trimming stripped 3 bases from V and 0 bases from J, with 6 bases between. The germline V gene encodes CDR1 SGHAT and CDR2 FQNNGV. The CDR3 is made up of 14 amino acids. CDR3 protein: CASSFFPSYNEQFF. The CDR3 bases are TGTGCCAGCAGCTTTTTCCCCTCCTACAATGAGCAGTTCTTC.

This clonotype was counted many times. The rearrangement links TRBV30 to TRBJ2-7; D is unclear. V lost 3 bases and J lost 5, with 14 bases in between. This CDR3 is built from 13 residues. The germline V gene has CDR1 GTSNPN and CDR2 SVGIG (reference sequence). CDR3 bases: TGTGCCTGGAGACGTCCGCCGGGCGACGAGCAGTACTTC. Translated: CAWRRPPGDEQYF.

The chain recombines TRBV29-1 with TRBJ2-2; D gene uncertain. Germline-derived CDR1 and CDR2 are SQVTM and ANQGSEA. The V end lost 6 bases, the J end lost 7 bases, and 18 bases lay between the germline ends. CDR3 size: 14 residues. Written as DNA, the CDR3 is TGCAGCGTCCCTGAAGGGCAGGAGAGCGGGGAGCTGTTTTTT. Its protein is CSVPEGQESGELFF.

In its sample, this clonotype was seen once. The chain recombines TRBV27 with TRBJ2-3; D possibly corresponds to TRBD2 (5 bases). Trimming took 4 bases from V and 3 from J, leaving 17 bases between them. The germline V gene encodes CDR1 MNHEY and CDR2 SMNVEV (reference sequence). The CDR3 covers 16 residues. CDR3 in DNA: TGTGCCAGCAGTTCCCTTCTTCGGGGTAAAACAGATACGCAGTATTTT. It encodes CASSSLLRGKTDTQYF.

V usage is TRBV6-1 and J usage is TRBJ2-1; TRBD2 matches at 11 bases. CDR3 length equals 15 residues. CDR1 and CDR2 from the germline V gene are MNHNS and SASEGT. The V and J ends lost 4 bases and 6 bases, in that order; junction bases with no gene match: 5. CDR3 bases: TGTGCCAGCAGTGGGCCCGGGACTAGCGGCAATGAGCAGTTCTTC. It yields the protein CASSGPGTSGNEQFF.

The CDR3 region has the DNA TGTGCCAGCAGCCAATACCCACTCAGCAATCAGCCCCAGCATTTT. It encodes CASSQYPLSNQPQHF. V gene TRBV3-1 combines with J gene TRBJ1-5, with D unclear. Germline V gene sequence: CDR1 LGHDT, CDR2 YNNKEL (reference sequence). There are 15 residues in the CDR3. V lost 2 bases to trimming and J lost 1 base, with 9 bases between them.

This sequence joins TRBV12-3 or TRBV12-4 and TRBJ2-1; D possibly matches TRBD1 or TRBD2 (6 bases each). The CDR3 is 19 residues long. With 2 bases removed from V and 7 bases from J, the gap between germline ends came to 27 bases. CDR3 DNA sequence: TGTGCCAGCAGTTTAATTGTTTTTGCGGCTAGCGAGAGGGGGAATGAGCAGTTCTTC. It specifies CASSLIVFAASERGNEQFF.

In its sample, this clonotype was seen a few times. The chain has TRBV27 and TRBJ2-1; D unresolved. Germline CDR1 MNHEY, CDR2 SMNVEV (reference sequence). The CDR3 has 14 residues. Deletions cut 7 bases from V and 6 bases from J, with 16 bases between. The CDR3 nucleotides read TGTGCCAGCACATCCGTTCTGTACGGCAATGAGCAGTTCTTC. Translated: CASTSVLYGNEQFF.

About this clonotype itself: Sequence at one end of the junction differs from germline and may be a read error. The CDR3 region is CASSQDPGGYYSYTF. CDR3 DNA sequence: TGCGCCAGCAGCCAAGATCCGGGGGGCTACTATAGCTACACCTTC. The chain employs TRBV4-1 and TRBJ1-2, with D possibly TRBD1 on 6 matching bases. CDR1 MGHRA and CDR2 YSYEKL come from the germline V gene. The CDR3 has 15 amino acids.

This clonotype was seen a few times. The V and J genes are TRBV2 and TRBJ2-1, with 7 nucleotides matching TRBD1. Germline CDR1 reads SNHLY; CDR2 reads FYNNEI. The CDR3 is made up of 17 amino acids. V dropped 5 bases and J dropped 0; count of bases not matched to a gene: 10. The CDR3 region is CASSLGPGQSSYNEQFF. CDR3 DNA sequence: TGTGCCAGCAGTTTAGGACCGGGACAGAGCTCCTACAATGAGCAGTTCTTC. The variable domain in full, completed from reference TRBV2 and TRBJ2-1, reads EPEVTQTPSHQVTQMGQEVILRCVPISNHLYFYWYRQILGQKVEFLVSFYNNEISEKSEIFDDQFSVERPDGSNFTLKIRSTKLEDSAMYFCASSLGPGQSSYNEQFFGPGTRLTVL.

In its sample, this clonotype was seen a few times. The rearrangement joins TRBV27 to TRBJ2-3, with 10 bases fitting TRBD1. The germline V gene has CDR1 MNHEY and CDR2 SMNVEV (reference sequence). The junction had 9 bases not matched to a gene; V was cut back by 6 bases and J by 6 bases. The CDR3 has 15 residues. CDR3 amino acids: CASSDGTGASDTQYF. CDR3 DNA sequence: TGTGCCAGCAGCGACGGGACAGGGGCCTCCGATACGCAGTATTTT.

V and J are TRBV28 and TRBJ1-4; a possible D gene is TRBD1 (6 bases). The CDR3 has 14 amino acids. V was trimmed by 5 bases and J by 8 bases, leaving 15 bases between them. CDR1 and CDR2 from the germline V gene are MDHEN and SYDVKM. The CDR3 reads CASSQAQGREKLFF. CDR3 in DNA: TGTGCCAGCAGTCAAGCCCAGGGGAGGGAAAAACTGTTTTTT.

The chain joins TRBV30 to TRBJ2-5; 10 positions match TRBD2. The germline gives CDR1 GTSNPN, CDR2 SVGIG (reference sequence). The CDR3 consists of 15 residues. V shed 2 bases and J 9 bases; nucleotides not matched to a gene: 12. The CDR3 reads CAWSLAGGAGESQYF. As DNA, the CDR3 is TGTGCCTGGAGTTTAGCGGGAGGTGCTGGCGAGTCCCAGTACTTC. Together with reference TRBV30 and TRBJ2-5, the CDR3 gives the full variable domain: SQTIHQWPATLVQPVGSPLSLECTVEGTSNPNLYWYRQAAGRGLQLLFYSVGIGQISSEVPQNLSASRPQDRQFILSSKKLLLSDSGFYLCAWSLAGGAGESQYFGPGTRLLVL.

The chain couples TRBV15 to TRBJ2-5; D is possibly TRBD1 or TRBD2 (6 bases each). Germline loops: CDR1 LNHNV, CDR2 YYDKDF (reference sequence). This CDR3 is 18 amino acids long. Trimming stripped 1 base from V and 0 bases from J, with 18 bases between. CDR3 sequence (DNA): TGTGCCACCAGCAGAGTCCTCTCGGGGGCTAGCTACCAAGAGACCCAGTACTTC. This translates into CATSRVLSGASYQETQYF.

This chain links TRBV4-1 with TRBJ2-5; D is ambiguous. Looked up from germline, CDR1 is MGHRA and CDR2 is YSYEKL. The CDR3 covers 14 residues. V lost 1 base and J lost 2, with 8 bases in between. CDR3 coding DNA: TGCGCCAGCAGCCAAGTAGCAACTCAAGAGACCCAGTACTTC. It codes for CASSQVATQETQYF.

This CDR3 is CASSSQGELYEQYF. CDR3 nucleotides: TGCGCCAGCAGCTCACAGGGGGAACTCTACGAGCAGTACTTC. This chain links TRBV5-1 with TRBJ2-7; 8 nucleotides agree with TRBD1. V dropped 3 bases and J dropped 3; count of bases not matched to a gene: 5. Germline CDR1 and CDR2: SGHRS and YFSETQ. This CDR3 contains 14 residues. Combining the CDR3 with reference TRBV5-1 and TRBJ2-7 gives the whole variable domain KAGVTQTPRYLIKTRGQQVTLSCSPISGHRSVSWYQQTPGQGLQFLFEYFSETQRNKGNFPGRFSGRQFSNSRSEMNVSTLELGDSALYLCASSSQGELYEQYFGPGTRLTVT.

The V gene is TRBV4-2, the J gene TRBJ1-2; TRBD1 aligns across 8 bases. The CDR3 runs to 14 residues. CDR1 and CDR2 (germline): LGHNA, YNFKEQ. V lost 4 bases and J lost 9; bases outside the gene matches: 10. The CDR3: CASSRDRGTWSYTF. The CDR3 region has the DNA TGTGCCAGCAGCCGAGACAGGGGTACATGGAGCTACACCTTC.

The sample holds a few counts of this clonotype. The chain is built from TRBV6-2 or TRBV6-3 and TRBJ1-2; D unclear. Germline V gene data show CDR1 as MNHEY and CDR2 as SVGEGT. The V gene lost 5 bases and the J gene lost 2 bases, with 18 bases spanning the gap. This CDR3 is 16 amino acids long. CDR3 in amino acids: CASSQGPTSGNYGYTF. The CDR3, as DNA: TGTGCCAGCAGTCAAGGCCCCACCTCTGGAAACTATGGCTACACCTTC.

A single count supports this clonotype. The J gene is TRBJ1-1, the V gene TRBV30, with D unclear. This CDR3 spans 11 amino acids. V lost 1 base and J 11 bases, leaving 11 bases between the germline ends. Looked up from germline, CDR1 is GTSNPN and CDR2 is SVGIG (reference sequence). This CDR3 reads CAWSEGHWAFF. The DNA for the CDR3 is TGTGCCTGGAGTGAGGGCCATTGGGCTTTCTTT.

The V call is TRBV20-1, the J call TRBJ2-7; TRBD1 might be the D (6 bases). Looked up from germline, CDR1 is DFQATT and CDR2 is SNEGSKA (reference sequence). This CDR3 region has 12 residues. V lost 3 bases to trimming and J lost 2 bases, with 8 bases between them. CDR3 bases: TGCAGTGCTAGCCGGGACACCTACGAGCAGTACTTC. Protein: CSASRDTYEQYF.